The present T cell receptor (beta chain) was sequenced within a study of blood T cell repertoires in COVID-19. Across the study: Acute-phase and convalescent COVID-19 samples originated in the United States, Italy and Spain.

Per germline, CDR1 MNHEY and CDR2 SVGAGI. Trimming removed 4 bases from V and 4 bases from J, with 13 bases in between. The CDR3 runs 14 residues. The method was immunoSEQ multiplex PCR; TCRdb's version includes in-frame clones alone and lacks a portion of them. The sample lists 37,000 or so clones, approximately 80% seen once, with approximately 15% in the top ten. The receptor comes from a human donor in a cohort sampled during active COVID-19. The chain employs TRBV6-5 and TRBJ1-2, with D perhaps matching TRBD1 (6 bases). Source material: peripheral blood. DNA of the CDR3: TGTGCCAGCAGTTGGGTCGGGGGGCTCTATGGCTACACCTTC. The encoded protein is CASSWVGGLYGYTF.